This is a list of T cell receptor beta chains from one sample in a study of tumor-infiltrating lymphocytes in primary liver carcinoma. MiXCR, run by TCRdb on the multiplex PCR reads, gives a single entry per CDR3 protein. Counted here are about 200,000 distinct CDR3 sequences, about 85% occurring once; the ten biggest clones make up roughly 18%. Sequenced material: tumor tissue from primary liver carcinoma. The receptors derive from a man aged 35 to 55 with primary liver carcinoma and hepatitis B virus infection. Both conserved end residues are part of each CDR3. Fields, in order: J gene, V gene, clone size, CDR3 protein. Rows may omit the clone size; those that give it use once, few, many or a size class.

J: TRBJ1-2
V: TRBV28
size: .
CDR3: CASSLMIIYDYTF

J: TRBJ2-3
V: TRBV10-3
size: .
CDR3: CAISVGTPWGPGTQYF

J: TRBJ2-7
V: TRBV6-1
size: .
CDR3: CASRRLGRVHYKQYF

J: TRBJ2-1
V: TRBV4-2
size: .
CDR3: CASSQDGRRTYNEHFF

J: TRBJ2-6
V: TRBV6-5
size: .
CDR3: CASTSSWTSGYSGANVLTF

J: TRBJ2-1
V: TRBV13
size: .
CDR3: CANSLARREQFF

J: TRBJ2-3
V: TRBV29-1
size: .
CDR3: CSVEGAVGITDTQYF

J: TRBJ2-3
V: TRBV11-3
size: few
CDR3: CASSPGIQWALDTQYF

J: TRBJ1-1
V: TRBV24-1
size: .
CDR3: CVTRDTAQNTEAFF

J: TRBJ2-2
V: TRBV11-2
size: .
CDR3: CDSSRDSDAGELFF

J: TRBJ2-7
V: TRBV11-3
size: .
CDR3: CANSLGSGTRYKQYF

J: TRBJ1-6
V: TRBV4-3
size: .
CDR3: CASISWDRGRNSPLHF

J: TRBJ2-5
V: TRBV29-1
size: few
CDR3: CSVGSIETQYF

J: TRBJ2-3
V: TRBV7-8
size: .
CDR3: CTSSYGLADDTDTQYF

J: TRBJ2-7
V: TRBV11-2
size: .
CDR3: CASRRNRRTSDEQYF

J: TRBJ2-1
V: TRBV5-5
size: .
CDR3: CVSNSGQGLYNEQFF

J: TRBJ1-5
V: TRBV10-2
size: .
CDR3: CASSELNRGWNQPQHF

J: TRBJ2-7
V: TRBV29-1
size: many
CDR3: CSVGLTTGGNYEQYF

J: TRBJ2-7
V: TRBV29-1
size: few
CDR3: CSVGTSGWSGEQYF

J: TRBJ2-4
V: TRBV6-1
size: .
CDR3: CASDRGASQNNQYF

J: TRBJ2-7
V: TRBV6-6
size: .
CDR3: CVSSPGLNRGQNYEQYF

J: TRBJ2-5
V: TRBV29-1
size: .
CDR3: CSAGTGVSDTRYF

J: TRBJ2-7
V: TRBV29-1
size: .
CDR3: CSAAGTGGYEWYF

J: TRBJ2-7
V: TRBV20-1
size: .
CDR3: CSAKDGASLYEQYF

J: TRBJ2-7
V: TRBV24-1
size: .
CDR3: CATSNSGTSGRVDEQNF

J: TRBJ2-1
V: TRBV5-4
size: once
CDR3: CASSSNSRDLNEQLF

J: TRBJ2-1
V: TRBV6-1
size: many
CDR3: CASSEASQEIGVNEQFF

J: TRBJ1-1
V: TRBV6-5
size: once
CDR3: CASNSSVNTEAFF

J: TRBJ2-1
V: TRBV5-4
size: .
CDR3: CASSLGGPALDEQFF

J: TRBJ2-3
V: TRBV29-1
size: .
CDR3: CSVEGGSGITDTQYF

J: TRBJ2-7
V: TRBV11-1
size: once
CDR3: CTSRGKRTYEQYF

J: TRBJ2-6
V: TRBV11-2
size: .
CDR3: CVTRRPRSRANVLTF

J: TRBJ2-3
V: TRBV11-1
size: .
CDR3: CANSSGGSFVGARTDTQCF

J: TRBJ1-1
V: TRBV6-1
size: .
CDR3: CANDRKTEAFF

J: TRBJ2-1
V: TRBV6-5
size: .
CDR3: CAVGSRGEQFF